One and the same sample provided the 8 T cell receptor beta chains below, sequenced in a study of CD8+CD57+ T cells in acquired aplastic anemia. The study profiled TCR beta VDJ and CDR3 using genomic DNA as template. Each CDR3 protein gets one entry after TCRdb re-called the reads with MiXCR. This sample carries around 230,000 distinct CDR3 sequences, over 60% of them seen once, and the ten largest clones take about 29%. The sample comprised sorted CD4+, CD8+, or CD8+CD57+ T cells (not recorded which) from PBMCs. These receptors came from a human donor in good health.

This clonotype was seen once. The CDR3 does not close with the conserved phenylalanine or tryptophan, likely indicating a read error. The chain couples TRBV20-1 to TRBJ2-7; 9 bases are shared with TRBD1. With 7 bases clipped from V and 6 bases from J, the junction kept 7 bases outside the gene matches. Germline CDR1 reads DFQATT; CDR2 reads SNEGSKA (reference sequence). The CDR3 extends over 12 amino acids. The CDR3 coding sequence is TGCAGTGTTCCGGGACAGGGTCCCGAGCAGTACTCC. Translation gives CSVPGQGPEQYS.

In its sample, this clonotype was seen a few times. The chain uses TRBV6-4 and TRBJ2-1; 9 bases match TRBD2. Per germline, CDR1 MRHNA and CDR2 SNTAGT. This CDR3 has 15 amino acids. Trimming cost V 1 base and J 4 bases; bases outside gene matches: 2. The CDR3 sequence: CASSDLAGAYNEQFF. For the CDR3, the DNA is TGTGCCAGCAGTGACTTAGCGGGGGCTTACAATGAGCAGTTCTTC.

This clonotype was recorded at least ten times. It may be a read error: a sequence one base away is much more abundant. This chain links TRBV10-2 with TRBJ1-5; TRBD1 matches at 9 bases. In germline, CDR1 is WSHSY, CDR2 SAAADI. The CDR3 sequence is 14 residues long. CDR3 residues: CASSQTGGNQPQRF. The CDR3 nucleotides are TGCGCCAGCAGCCAGACAGGGGGAAATCAGCCCCAGCGTTTT.

J is TRBJ2-1 and V is TRBV27, with TRBD1 as a possible D gene (5 bases). This CDR3 has 11 amino acids. Germline loops: CDR1 MNHEY, CDR2 SMNVEV (reference sequence). The germline V and J ends were trimmed by 5 bases and 10 bases, with 9 bases remaining between them. The CDR3 region has the DNA TGTGCCAGCAGTCGTTCAGGGGAGCAGTTCTTC. Translation gives CASSRSGEQFF.

The chain recombines TRBV7-8 with TRBJ2-7; a possible D gene is TRBD1 (6 bases). Trimming shortened V by 6 bases and J by 9 bases, and 21 bases separated the two germline ends. The CDR3 is 14 residues long. From germline, CDR1 is SGHVS and CDR2 FQNEAQ. In DNA form, the CDR3 reads TGTGCCAGCAGTCCAAAGGTCCACAGGGATGTGCAGTACTTC. Translated: CASSPKVHRDVQYF.

V gene TRBV19 combines with J gene TRBJ1-5, with a possible D match to TRBD1 (6 bases). The germline V and J ends were trimmed by 4 bases and 2 bases, with 12 bases remaining between them. The CDR3 contains 15 residues. From germline, CDR1 is LNHDA and CDR2 SQIVND (reference sequence). The chain's CDR3 is CASSKRDNGNQPQHF. In DNA form, the CDR3 reads TGTGCCAGTAGTAAAAGGGACAATGGCAATCAGCCCCAGCATTTT.

This clonotype appeared a single time. V and J are TRBV29-1 and TRBJ1-2; D might be TRBD1 (5 bases). With 4 bases removed from V and 6 bases from J, the gap between germline ends came to 18 bases. This CDR3 region has 14 residues. In germline, CDR1 is SQVTM, CDR2 ANQGSEA. The CDR3 nucleotides are TGCAGCGTTGGAACGGAAGAGCTGGGGGATGGCTACACCTTC. It translates to CSVGTEELGDGYTF.

This clonotype has a single count. The chain links TRBV10-3 to TRBJ2-1; tentatively, D is TRBD2 (6 bases). Germline V CDR1 and CDR2: ENHRY, SYGVKD. The V gene lost 7 bases and the J gene lost 1 base, with 11 bases spanning the gap. CDR3 length: 14 residues. Here the CDR3 DNA reads TGTGCCATCATGGGAGGCAAATCCTACAATGAGCAGTTCTTC. It codes for CAIMGGKSYNEQFF.